The 4 T cell receptor beta chains below come from one sample, sequenced in a study of T cell repertoires in cytomegalovirus infection (dated by TCRdb to about 2019). TCRdb records Illumina HiSeq 1500 as the sequencer. Using fastp at Q25 and MiXCR, TCRdb reprocessed the public reads and kept productive beta chains. Entries are consolidated by CDR3 protein sequence, retaining the most common genes and DNA. The sample yields roughly 68,000 distinct CDR3 sequences; approximately 22% were counted once. Around 79% of the sample lies in the top ten. The antigens these receptors bind are not known. The specimen was PBMCs, sequenced either directly or after in vitro stimulation (not recorded which). The receptors were sampled from a human donor in good health (CMV status not recorded). Some clones in this sample may be carry-over from other donors' samples.

The chain is built from TRBV7-3 and TRBJ2-3, with D uncertain. Germline V CDR1 and CDR2: SGHTA, FQGTGA. Trimming pared 7 bases from V and 0 bases from J, leaving 14 bases between. The CDR3 has 15 amino acids. In DNA, the CDR3 is TGTGCCAGCACTCGGGTAGCTGGGAGCACAGATACGCAGTATTTT. It encodes CASTRVAGSTDTQYF.

This rearrangement joins TRBV20-1 to TRBJ2-1; tentatively, D is TRBD2 (6 bases). CDR3 length: 15 amino acids. V dropped 5 bases and J dropped 7 bases, with 21 bases sitting between them. In germline, CDR1 is DFQATT, CDR2 SNEGSKA (reference sequence). As DNA, the CDR3 is TGCAGTGCTCAAAGGGCGGGAACGATTGGGAATGAGCAGTTCTTC. Amino acid sequence: CSAQRAGTIGNEQFF.

This clonotype appeared many times. The V and J genes are TRBV7-8 and TRBJ1-2; 7 nucleotides line up with TRBD1. CDR1 SGHVS and CDR2 FQNEAQ come from the germline V gene. Trimming cost V 5 bases and J 5 bases; bases outside gene matches: 14. CDR3 length: 16 residues. The CDR3 coding sequence is TGTGCCAGCAGCACCCGAGGCCAGGGACAGCCGTATGGCTACACCTTC. Protein: CASSTRGQGQPYGYTF.

This clonotype was picked up many times. The chain combines TRBV7-2 with TRBJ2-5; D call uncertain. Germline assignment: CDR1 SGHTA and CDR2 FQGNSA. The length of the CDR3 is 14 residues. V was cut by 4 bases and J by 2 bases, with 11 bases left in between. The CDR3 DNA is TGTGCCAGCAGCTCCGGCAAAGTTCAAGAGACCCAGTACTTC. Its translation is CASSSGKVQETQYF.